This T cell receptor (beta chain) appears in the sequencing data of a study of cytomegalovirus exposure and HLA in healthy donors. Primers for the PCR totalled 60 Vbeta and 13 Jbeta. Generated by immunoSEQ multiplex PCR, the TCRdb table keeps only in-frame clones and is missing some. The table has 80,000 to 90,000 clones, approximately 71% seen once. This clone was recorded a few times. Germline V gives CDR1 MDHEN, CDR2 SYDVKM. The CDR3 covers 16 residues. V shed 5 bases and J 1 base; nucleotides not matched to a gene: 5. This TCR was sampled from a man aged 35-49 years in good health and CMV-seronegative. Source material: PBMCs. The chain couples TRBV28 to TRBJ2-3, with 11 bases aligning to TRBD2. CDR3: CASSISGRGGTDTQYF. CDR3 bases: TGTGCCAGCAGTATTAGCGGGAGGGGAGGCACAGATACGCAGTATTTT.